One T cell receptor beta chain is described in this entry. Profiled with immunoSEQ multiplex PCR; TCRdb holds only in-frame clones, not every one. The sample holds about 56,000 clones, 90% to 95% seen once. This sample was included in a study of technical replicates of blood from a handful of donors. Sample: PBMCs. This clonotype was obtained from a human donor in good health. Some clones in this sample may be carry-over from other donors' samples.

The CDR3 spells CASSLKFTSGGLRADTQYF. The CDR3 nucleotides are TGTGCCAGCAGCTTAAAGTTCACTAGCGGGGGGCTGAGAGCGGATACGCAGTATTTT. V and J are TRBV7-2 and TRBJ2-3, with 12 bases fitting TRBD2. The length of the CDR3 is 19 residues. The germline gives CDR1 SGHTA, CDR2 FQGNSA. After removal of 2 bases from V and 6 bases from J, the junction contained 15 bases not matched to a gene.